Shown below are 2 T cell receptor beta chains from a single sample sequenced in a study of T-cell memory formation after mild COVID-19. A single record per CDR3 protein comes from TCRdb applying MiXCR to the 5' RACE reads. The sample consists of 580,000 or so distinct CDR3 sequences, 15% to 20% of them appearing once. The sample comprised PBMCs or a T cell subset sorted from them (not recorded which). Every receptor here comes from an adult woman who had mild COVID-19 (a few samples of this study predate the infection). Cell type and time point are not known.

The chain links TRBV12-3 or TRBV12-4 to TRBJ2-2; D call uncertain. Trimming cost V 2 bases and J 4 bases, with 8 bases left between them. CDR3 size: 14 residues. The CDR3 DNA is TGTGCCAGCAGTTTAACCTCGGTCACCGGGGAGCTGTTTTTT. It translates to CASSLTSVTGELFF.

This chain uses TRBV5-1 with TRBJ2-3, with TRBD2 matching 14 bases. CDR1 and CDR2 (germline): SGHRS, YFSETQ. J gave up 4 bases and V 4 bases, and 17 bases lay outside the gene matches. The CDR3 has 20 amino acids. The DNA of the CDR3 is TGCGCCAGCAGCGGGGCTGGACTAGCGGGGGGCGCTCGACCCCCAGATACGCAGTATTTT. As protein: CASSGAGLAGGARPPDTQYF.